This T cell receptor beta chain appears in the sequencing data of a study of T cell repertoires in cytomegalovirus infection. This clonotype came up many times. V trimming: 5 bases; J trimming: 7 bases; junction bases outside the gene matches: 11. The CDR3 runs to 15 residues. CDR1 is SGHVS and CDR2 is FNYEAQ in the germline V gene. In TCRdb, the reads were re-called with MiXCR into one record per CDR3 protein. The sample carries some 150,000 distinct CDR3 sequences, roughly 6.5% recorded once. The sequenced sample consisted of PBMCs. The rearrangement joins TRBV7-6 to TRBJ1-2; TRBD1 aligns across 9 bases. This clonotype was obtained from a human donor in good health (CMV status not recorded). Some clones in this sample may be carry-over from other donors' samples. The CDR3 coding sequence is TGTGCCAGCAGCAGATACAGGGGGCGAGATAGTGGCTACACCTTC. This sequence encodes CASSRYRGRDSGYTF.